The rows below give T cell receptor beta chains drawn from one sample of a study of monozygotic twins with inflammatory bowel disease. TCRdb re-called the 5' RACE reads, yielding one record per CDR3 amino acid sequence without DNA. The data include fewer than 550,000 distinct CDR3 sequences; the top ten clones carry 2% to 2.5%. Sequencing input: blood. These TCRs come from a human donor with ulcerative colitis or Crohn's disease, or a healthy co-twin of an affected twin (not recorded which). Both conserved end residues are part of each CDR3.

CDR3 length: 18; J gene: TRBJ2-7; V gene: TRBV2; CDR3 protein: CASSVTGTRNLKPYEQYF
CDR3 length: 14; J gene: TRBJ2-1; V gene: TRBV7-9; CDR3 protein: CASSLGRPTNEQFF
CDR3 length: 15; J gene: TRBJ1-4; V gene: TRBV7-2; CDR3 protein: CASSFRQGMNEKLFF
CDR3 length: 15; J gene: TRBJ2-3; V gene: TRBV5-1; CDR3 protein: CASSYPTLSGETQYF
CDR3 length: 15; J gene: TRBJ2-1; V gene: TRBV4-3; CDR3 protein: CASSQGSGREDEQFF
CDR3 length: 16; J gene: TRBJ1-4; V gene: TRBV20-1; CDR3 protein: CSATDGAGRINEKLFF
CDR3 length: 14; J gene: TRBJ1-1; V gene: TRBV28; CDR3 protein: CASSFTGANTEAFF
CDR3 length: 11; J gene: TRBJ2-3; V gene: TRBV7-9; CDR3 protein: CASSPEEAQYF
CDR3 length: 13; J gene: TRBJ2-7; V gene: TRBV20-1; CDR3 protein: CSAREPGTYEQYF
CDR3 length: 15; J gene: TRBJ2-2; V gene: TRBV2; CDR3 protein: CASGVAGPNTGELFF
CDR3 length: 15; J gene: TRBJ2-5; V gene: TRBV12-3/TRBV12-4; CDR3 protein: CASSLAGHNQETQYF
CDR3 length: 14; J gene: TRBJ2-2; V gene: TRBV5-1; CDR3 protein: CASSQGQFTGELFF
CDR3 length: 13; J gene: TRBJ2-7; V gene: TRBV29-1; CDR3 protein: CSVDPFVSYEQYF
CDR3 length: 14; J gene: TRBJ2-3; V gene: TRBV9; CDR3 protein: CASSLQGWSDTQYF
CDR3 length: 11; J gene: TRBJ1-3; V gene: TRBV7-2; CDR3 protein: CASSLGTYLYF
CDR3 length: 16; J gene: TRBJ2-1; V gene: TRBV20-1; CDR3 protein: CSARDPRGGLVNEQFF
CDR3 length: 15; J gene: TRBJ2-3; V gene: TRBV19; CDR3 protein: CASSFSGAEADTQYF